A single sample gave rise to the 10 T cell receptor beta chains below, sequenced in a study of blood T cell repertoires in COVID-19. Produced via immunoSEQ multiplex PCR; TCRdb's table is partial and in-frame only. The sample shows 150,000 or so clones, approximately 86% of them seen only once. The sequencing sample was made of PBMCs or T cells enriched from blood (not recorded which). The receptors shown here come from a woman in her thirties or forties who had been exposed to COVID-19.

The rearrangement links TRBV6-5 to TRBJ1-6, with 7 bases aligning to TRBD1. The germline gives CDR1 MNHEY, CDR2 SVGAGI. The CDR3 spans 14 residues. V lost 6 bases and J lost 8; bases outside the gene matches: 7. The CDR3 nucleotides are TGTGCCAGCAGGCCGACAGGGACCTATTCACCCCTCCACTTT. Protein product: CASRPTGTYSPLHF.

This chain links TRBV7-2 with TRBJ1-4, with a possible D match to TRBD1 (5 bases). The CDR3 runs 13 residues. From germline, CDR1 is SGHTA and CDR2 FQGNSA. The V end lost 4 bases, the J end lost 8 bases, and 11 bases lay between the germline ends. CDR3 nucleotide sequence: TGTGCCAGCAGCTGGATCACAGGCGAAAAACTGTTTTTT. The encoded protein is CASSWITGEKLFF.

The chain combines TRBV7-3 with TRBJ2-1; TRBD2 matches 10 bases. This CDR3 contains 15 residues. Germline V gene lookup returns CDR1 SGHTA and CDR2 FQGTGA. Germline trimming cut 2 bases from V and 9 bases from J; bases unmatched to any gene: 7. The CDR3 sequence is CASSLSALAGAEQFF. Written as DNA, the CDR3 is TGTGCCAGCAGCTTATCTGCCCTAGCGGGGGCTGAGCAGTTCTTC.

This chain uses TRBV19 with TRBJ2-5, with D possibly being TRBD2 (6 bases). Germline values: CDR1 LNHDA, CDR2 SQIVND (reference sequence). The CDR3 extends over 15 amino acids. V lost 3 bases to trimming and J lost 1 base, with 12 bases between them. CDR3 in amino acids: CASSMTSLLQETQYF. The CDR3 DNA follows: TGTGCCAGTAGTATGACTAGTCTTCTCCAAGAGACCCAGTACTTC.

As DNA, the CDR3 is TGTGCCAGCAGCCAAGAAAGGCGGAACGGCTACACCTTC. As protein: CASSQERRNGYTF. This chain connects TRBV14 to TRBJ1-2; D remains ambiguous. The germline V gene has CDR1 SGHDN and CDR2 FVKESK. With 0 bases removed from V and 8 bases from J, the gap between germline ends came to 10 bases. The CDR3 length is 13 residues.

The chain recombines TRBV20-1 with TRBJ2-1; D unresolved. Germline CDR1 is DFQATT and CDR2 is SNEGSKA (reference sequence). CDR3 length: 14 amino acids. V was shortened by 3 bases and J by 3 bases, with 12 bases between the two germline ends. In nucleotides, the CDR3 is TGCAGTGCTAGTCCTGGTAGTAGCTACAATGAGCAGTTCTTC. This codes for CSASPGSSYNEQFF.

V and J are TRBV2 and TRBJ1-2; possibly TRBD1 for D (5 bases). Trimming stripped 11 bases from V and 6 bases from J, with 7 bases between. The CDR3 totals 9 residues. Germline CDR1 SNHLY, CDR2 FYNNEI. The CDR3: CAQQDGYTF. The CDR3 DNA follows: TGTGCCCAACAGGATGGCTACACCTTC.

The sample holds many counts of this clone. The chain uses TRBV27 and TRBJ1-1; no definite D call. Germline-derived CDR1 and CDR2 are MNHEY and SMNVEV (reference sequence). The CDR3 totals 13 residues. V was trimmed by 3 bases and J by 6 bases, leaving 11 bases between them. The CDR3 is CASSLEGVSEAFF. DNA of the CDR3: TGTGCCAGCAGTTTGGAGGGTGTATCTGAAGCTTTCTTT.

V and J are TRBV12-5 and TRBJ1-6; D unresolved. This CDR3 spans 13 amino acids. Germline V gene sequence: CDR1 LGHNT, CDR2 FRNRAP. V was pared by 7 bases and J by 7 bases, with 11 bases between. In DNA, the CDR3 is TGTGCTAGTGCGGAGACGCTGAATTCACCCCTCCACTTT. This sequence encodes CASAETLNSPLHF.

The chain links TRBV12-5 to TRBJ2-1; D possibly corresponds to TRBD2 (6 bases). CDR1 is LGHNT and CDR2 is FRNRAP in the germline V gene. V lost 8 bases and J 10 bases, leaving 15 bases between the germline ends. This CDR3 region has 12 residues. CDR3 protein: CASWGEAKEQFF. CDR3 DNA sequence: TGTGCTAGTTGGGGGGAAGCGAAAGAGCAGTTCTTC.